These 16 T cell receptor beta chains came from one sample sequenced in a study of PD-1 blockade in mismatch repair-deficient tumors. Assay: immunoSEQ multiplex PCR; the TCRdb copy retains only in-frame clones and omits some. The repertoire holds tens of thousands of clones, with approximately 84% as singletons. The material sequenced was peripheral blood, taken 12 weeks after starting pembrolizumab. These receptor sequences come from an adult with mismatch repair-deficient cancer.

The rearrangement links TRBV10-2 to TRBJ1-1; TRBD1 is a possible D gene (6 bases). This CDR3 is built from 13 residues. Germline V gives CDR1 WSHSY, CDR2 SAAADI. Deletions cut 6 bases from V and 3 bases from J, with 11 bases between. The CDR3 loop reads CASSVRGDTEAFF. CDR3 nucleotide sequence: TGCGCCAGCAGCGTAAGGGGGGACACTGAAGCTTTCTTT.

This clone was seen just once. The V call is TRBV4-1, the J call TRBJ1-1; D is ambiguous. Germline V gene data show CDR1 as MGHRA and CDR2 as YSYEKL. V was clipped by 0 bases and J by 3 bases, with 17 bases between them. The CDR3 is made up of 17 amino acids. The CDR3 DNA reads TGCGCCAGCAGCCAAGATACTGGCTTGTGGGCCTACACTGAAGCTTTCTTT. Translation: CASSQDTGLWAYTEAFF.

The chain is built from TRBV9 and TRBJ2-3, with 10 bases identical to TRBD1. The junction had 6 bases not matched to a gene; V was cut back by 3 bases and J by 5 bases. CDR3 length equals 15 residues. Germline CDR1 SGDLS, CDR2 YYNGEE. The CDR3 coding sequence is TGTGCCAGCAGCGGACAGGGGGCGCGCGGAGATACGCAGTATTTT. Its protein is CASSGQGARGDTQYF.

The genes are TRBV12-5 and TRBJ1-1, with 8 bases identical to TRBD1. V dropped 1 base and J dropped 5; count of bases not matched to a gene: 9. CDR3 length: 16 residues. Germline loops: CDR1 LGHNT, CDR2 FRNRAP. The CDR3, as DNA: TGTGCTAGTGGTTTGGCCCCAGGACAGGGTGGGACTGAAGCTTTCTTT. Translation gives CASGLAPGQGGTEAFF.

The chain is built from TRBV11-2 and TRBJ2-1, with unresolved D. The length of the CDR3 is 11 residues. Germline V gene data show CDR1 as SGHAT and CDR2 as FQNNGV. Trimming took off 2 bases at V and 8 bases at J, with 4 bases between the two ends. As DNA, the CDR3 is TGTGCCAGCAGCTTATTCGATGAGCAGTTCTTC. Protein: CASSLFDEQFF.

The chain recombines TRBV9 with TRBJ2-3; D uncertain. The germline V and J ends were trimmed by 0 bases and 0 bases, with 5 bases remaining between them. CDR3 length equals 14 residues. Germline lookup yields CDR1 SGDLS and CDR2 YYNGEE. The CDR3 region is CASSVGPSTDTQYF. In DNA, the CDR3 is TGTGCCAGCAGCGTAGGGCCTAGCACAGATACGCAGTATTTT.

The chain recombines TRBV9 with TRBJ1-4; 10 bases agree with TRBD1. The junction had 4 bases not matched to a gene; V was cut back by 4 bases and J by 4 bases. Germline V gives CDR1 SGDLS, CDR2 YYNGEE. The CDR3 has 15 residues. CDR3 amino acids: CASSPRTGGNEKLFF. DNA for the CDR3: TGTGCCAGCAGCCCCCGGACAGGGGGTAATGAAAAACTGTTTTTT.

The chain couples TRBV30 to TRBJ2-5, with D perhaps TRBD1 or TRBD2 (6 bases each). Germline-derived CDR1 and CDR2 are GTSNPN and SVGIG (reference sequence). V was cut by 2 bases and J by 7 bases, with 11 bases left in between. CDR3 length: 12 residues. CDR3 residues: CAWSSGAGTQYF. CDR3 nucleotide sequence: TGTGCCTGGAGTTCGGGGGCTGGGACCCAGTACTTC.

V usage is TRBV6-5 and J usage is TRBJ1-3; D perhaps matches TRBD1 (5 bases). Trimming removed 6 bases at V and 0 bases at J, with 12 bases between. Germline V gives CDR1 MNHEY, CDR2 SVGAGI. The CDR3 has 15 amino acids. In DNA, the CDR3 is TGTGCCAGCAGCCCCAGGGCCTTCTCTGGAAACACCATATATTTT. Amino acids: CASSPRAFSGNTIYF.

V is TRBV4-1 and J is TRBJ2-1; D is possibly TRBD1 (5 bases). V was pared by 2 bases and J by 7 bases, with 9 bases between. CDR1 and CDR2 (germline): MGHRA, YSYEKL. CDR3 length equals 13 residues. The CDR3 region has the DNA TGCGCCAGCAGCCAAATGGGGCCTAATGAGCAGTTCTTC. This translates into CASSQMGPNEQFF.

The CDR3 DNA is TGTGCCAGCAGCGCCTCAGAGAGGGGAGGCACAGATACGCAGTATTTT. Encoded protein: CASSASERGGTDTQYF. This chain joins TRBV7-9 and TRBJ2-3, with D perhaps being TRBD1 or TRBD2 (5 bases each). This CDR3 comprises 16 residues. Trimming removed 5 bases at V and 1 base at J, with 16 bases between. Per the germline V gene, CDR1 is SEHNR and CDR2 is FQNEAQ (reference sequence).

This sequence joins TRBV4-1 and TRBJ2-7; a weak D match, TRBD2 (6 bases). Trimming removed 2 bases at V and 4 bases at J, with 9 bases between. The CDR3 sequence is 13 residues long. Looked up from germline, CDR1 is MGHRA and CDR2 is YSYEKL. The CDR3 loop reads CASSQTGLYEQYF. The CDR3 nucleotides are TGCGCCAGCAGCCAAACGGGACTTTACGAGCAGTACTTC.

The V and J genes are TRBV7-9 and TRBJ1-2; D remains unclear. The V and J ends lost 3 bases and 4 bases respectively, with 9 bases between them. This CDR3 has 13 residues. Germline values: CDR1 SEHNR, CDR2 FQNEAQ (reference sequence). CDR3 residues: CASSFWVVYGYTF. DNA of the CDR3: TGTGCCAGCAGCTTTTGGGTCGTCTATGGCTACACCTTC.

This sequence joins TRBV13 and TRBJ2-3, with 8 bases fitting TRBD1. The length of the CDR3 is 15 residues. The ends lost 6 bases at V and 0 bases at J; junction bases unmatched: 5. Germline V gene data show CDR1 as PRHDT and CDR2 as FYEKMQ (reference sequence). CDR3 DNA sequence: TGTGCCAGCAGTTCGACAGGGGTGAGCACAGATACGCAGTATTTT. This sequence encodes CASSSTGVSTDTQYF.

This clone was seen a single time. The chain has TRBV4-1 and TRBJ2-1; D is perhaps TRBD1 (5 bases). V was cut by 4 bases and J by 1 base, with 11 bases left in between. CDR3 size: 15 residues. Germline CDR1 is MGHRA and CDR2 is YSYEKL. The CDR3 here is CASSPETASYNEQFF. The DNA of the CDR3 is TGCGCCAGCAGCCCGGAGACAGCTTCCTACAATGAGCAGTTCTTC.

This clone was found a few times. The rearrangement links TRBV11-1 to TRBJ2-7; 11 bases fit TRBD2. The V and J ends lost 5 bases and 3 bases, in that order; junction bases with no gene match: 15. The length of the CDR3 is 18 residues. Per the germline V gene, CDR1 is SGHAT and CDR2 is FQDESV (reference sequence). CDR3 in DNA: TGTGCCAGCAGCCAAGGGACTAGCGGAGAACTGCGGAACTACGAGCAGTACTTC. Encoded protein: CASSQGTSGELRNYEQYF.